The rows below give T cell receptor beta chains drawn from one sample of a study of T-cell reconstitution after alpha-beta-depleted transplantation in children. TCRdb recomputed calls from the PCR reads with MiXCR, one row per CDR3 protein. The repertoire holds around 400,000 distinct CDR3 sequences, roughly 22% seen once, with over 3.5% in the top ten. This specimen was PBMCs from the stem cell graft donor, taken from the stem cell graft. All receptors come from a human donor who donated a stem cell graft to a child with acute myeloid leukemia. Both conserved end residues are part of each CDR3.

V: TRBV12-3/TRBV12-4
J: TRBJ2-1
length: 14
CDR3: CASSFGLAGNEQFF

V: TRBV12-3/TRBV12-4
J: TRBJ1-6
length: 14
CDR3: CASSFLTANSPLHF

V: TRBV20-1
J: TRBJ2-2
length: 11
CDR3: CSASQPGELFF

V: TRBV9
J: TRBJ2-5
length: 14
CDR3: CASSVDAGEETQYF

V: TRBV20-1
J: TRBJ2-5
length: 14
CDR3: CSAQPPSGQETQYF

V: TRBV4-2
J: TRBJ2-7
length: 14
CDR3: CASSQLGTGWEQYF

V: TRBV18
J: TRBJ2-6
length: 17
CDR3: CASSPRTAASGANVLTF

V: TRBV5-5
J: TRBJ2-7
length: 13
CDR3: CARYRDRPYEQYF

V: TRBV5-5
J: TRBJ2-7
length: 14
CDR3: CASSKSTGGYEQYF

V: TRBV15
J: TRBJ2-3
length: 17
CDR3: CATSRELEELRTDTQYF

V: TRBV6-1
J: TRBJ2-7
length: 11
CDR3: CASSLQGPTYF

V: TRBV4-1
J: TRBJ2-7
length: 16
CDR3: CASSQDGTGGSYEQYF

V: TRBV7-2
J: TRBJ2-5
length: 15
CDR3: CASSLVASGGETQYF

V: TRBV7-9
J: TRBJ2-7
length: 15
CDR3: CASSTTDREAYEQYF

V: TRBV29-1
J: TRBJ2-2
length: 12
CDR3: CSVIENTGELFF

V: TRBV20-1
J: TRBJ2-7
length: 13
CDR3: CSARGQGAGEQYF

V: TRBV7-2
J: TRBJ2-2
length: 16
CDR3: CASSTSSGANTGELFF